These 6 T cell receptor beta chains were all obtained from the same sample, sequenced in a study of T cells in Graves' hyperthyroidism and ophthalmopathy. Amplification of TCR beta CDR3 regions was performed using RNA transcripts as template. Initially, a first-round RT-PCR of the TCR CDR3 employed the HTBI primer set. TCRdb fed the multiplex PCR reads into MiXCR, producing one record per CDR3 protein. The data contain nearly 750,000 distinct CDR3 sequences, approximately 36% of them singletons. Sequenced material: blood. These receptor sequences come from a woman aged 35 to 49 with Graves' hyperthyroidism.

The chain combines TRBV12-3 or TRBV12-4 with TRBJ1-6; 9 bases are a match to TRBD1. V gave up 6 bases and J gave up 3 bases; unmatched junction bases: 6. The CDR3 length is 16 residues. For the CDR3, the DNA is TGTGCCAGCAGGATTCCGGGACAGGGCTATAATTCACCCCTCCACTTT. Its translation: CASRIPGQGYNSPLHF.

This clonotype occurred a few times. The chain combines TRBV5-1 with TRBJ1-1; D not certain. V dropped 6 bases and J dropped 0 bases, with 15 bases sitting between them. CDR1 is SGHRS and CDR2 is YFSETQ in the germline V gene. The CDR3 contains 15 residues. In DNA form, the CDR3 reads TGCGCCAGCAAGACTGGGGAAAGGTTGAACACTGAAGCTTTCTTT. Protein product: CASKTGERLNTEAFF.

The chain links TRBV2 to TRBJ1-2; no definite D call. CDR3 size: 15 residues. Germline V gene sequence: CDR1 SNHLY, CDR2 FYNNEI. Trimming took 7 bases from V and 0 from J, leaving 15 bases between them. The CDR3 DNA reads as TGTGCCAGCACCGAAGGGATTGTGGCTAACTATGGCTACACCTTC. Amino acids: CASTEGIVANYGYTF.

CDR3 nucleotide sequence: TGCAGTGCTAGAGATCCCGGCAGGGAAGGGGAAAAACTGTTTTTT. This encodes CSARDPGREGEKLFF. This chain uses TRBV20-1 with TRBJ1-4, with D tentatively TRBD1 (5 bases). Trimming took 0 bases from V and 8 from J, leaving 16 bases between them. The germline V gene has CDR1 DFQATT and CDR2 SNEGSKA (reference sequence). This CDR3 is built from 15 residues.

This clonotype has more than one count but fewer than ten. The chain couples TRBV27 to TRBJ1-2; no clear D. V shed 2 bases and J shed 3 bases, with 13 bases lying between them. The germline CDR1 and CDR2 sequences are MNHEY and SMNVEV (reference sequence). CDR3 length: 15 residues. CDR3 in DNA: TGTGCCAGCAGTTTAAACTGGAGACCCGACTATGGCTACACCTTC. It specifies CASSLNWRPDYGYTF.

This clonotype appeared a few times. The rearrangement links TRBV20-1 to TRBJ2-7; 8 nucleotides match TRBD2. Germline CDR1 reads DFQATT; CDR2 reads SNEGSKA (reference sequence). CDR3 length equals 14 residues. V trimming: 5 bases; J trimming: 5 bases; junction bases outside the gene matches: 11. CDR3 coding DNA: TGCAGTGCTTCTCGGGGAGCGGGGGTCGACGAGCAGTACTTC. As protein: CSASRGAGVDEQYF.